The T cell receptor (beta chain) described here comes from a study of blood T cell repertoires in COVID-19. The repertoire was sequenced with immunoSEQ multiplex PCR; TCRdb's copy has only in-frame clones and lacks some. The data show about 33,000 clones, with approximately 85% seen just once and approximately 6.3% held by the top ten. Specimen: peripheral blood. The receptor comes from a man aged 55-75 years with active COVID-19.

The CDR3 reads CASSVVDRYNEQFF. DNA for the CDR3: TGTGCCAGCAGCGTAGTTGACAGATACAATGAGCAGTTCTTC. The chain employs TRBV9 and TRBJ2-1, with D perhaps matching TRBD1 (5 bases). The CDR3 totals 14 residues. V was trimmed by 0 bases and J by 4 bases, leaving 8 bases between them. In germline, CDR1 is SGDLS, CDR2 YYNGEE.